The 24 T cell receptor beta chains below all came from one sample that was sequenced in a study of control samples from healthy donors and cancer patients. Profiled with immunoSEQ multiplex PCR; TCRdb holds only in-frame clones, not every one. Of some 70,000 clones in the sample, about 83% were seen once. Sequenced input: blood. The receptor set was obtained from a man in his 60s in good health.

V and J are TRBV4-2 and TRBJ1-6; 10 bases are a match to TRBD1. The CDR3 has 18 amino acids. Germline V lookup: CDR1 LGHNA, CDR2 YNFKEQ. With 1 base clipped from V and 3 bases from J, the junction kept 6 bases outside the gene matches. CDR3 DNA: TGTGCCAGCAGCCAAGGGGACAGGGGAGGACTCTATAATTCACCCCTCCACTTT. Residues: CASSQGDRGGLYNSPLHF.

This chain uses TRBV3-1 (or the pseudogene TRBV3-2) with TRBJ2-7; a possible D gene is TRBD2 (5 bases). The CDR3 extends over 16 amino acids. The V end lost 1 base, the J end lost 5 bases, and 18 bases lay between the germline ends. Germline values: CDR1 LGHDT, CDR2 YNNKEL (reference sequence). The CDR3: CASSQALGGELDEQYF. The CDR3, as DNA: TGTGCCAGCAGCCAAGCTCTAGGAGGTGAGCTTGACGAGCAGTACTTC.

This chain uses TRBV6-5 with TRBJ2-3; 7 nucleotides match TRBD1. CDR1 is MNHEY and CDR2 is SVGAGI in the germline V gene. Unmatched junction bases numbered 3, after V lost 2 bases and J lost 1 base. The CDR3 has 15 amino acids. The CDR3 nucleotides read TGTGCCAGCAGTTACCAGGGGGTAGGCACAGATACGCAGTATTTT. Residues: CASSYQGVGTDTQYF.

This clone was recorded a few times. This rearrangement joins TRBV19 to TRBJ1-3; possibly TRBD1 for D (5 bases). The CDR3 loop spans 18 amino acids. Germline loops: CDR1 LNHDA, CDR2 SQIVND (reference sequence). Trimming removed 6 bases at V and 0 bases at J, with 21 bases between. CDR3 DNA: TGTGCCAGTAGGTTATCCCAGTGGGGGTCATCCTCTGGAAACACCATATATTTT. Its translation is CASRLSQWGSSSGNTIYF.

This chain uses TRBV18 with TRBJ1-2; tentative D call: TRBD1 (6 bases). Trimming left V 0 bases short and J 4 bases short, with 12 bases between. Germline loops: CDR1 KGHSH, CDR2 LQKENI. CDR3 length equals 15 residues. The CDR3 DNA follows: TGTGCCAGCTCACCACCGTCCAGGGGTGGCTATGGCTACACCTTC. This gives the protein CASSPPSRGGYGYTF.

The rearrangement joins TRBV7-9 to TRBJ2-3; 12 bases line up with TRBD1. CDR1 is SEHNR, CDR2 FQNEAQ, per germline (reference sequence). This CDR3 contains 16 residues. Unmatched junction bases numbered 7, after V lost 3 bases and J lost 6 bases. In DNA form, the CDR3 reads TGTGCCAGCAGCTTCCCCGGGACAGGGGGCGGTGATACGCAGTATTTT. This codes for CASSFPGTGGGDTQYF.

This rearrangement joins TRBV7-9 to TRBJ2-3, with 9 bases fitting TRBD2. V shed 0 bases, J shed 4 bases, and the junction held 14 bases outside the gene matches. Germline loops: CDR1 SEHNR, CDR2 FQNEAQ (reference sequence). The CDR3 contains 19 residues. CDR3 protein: CASSLALRGAGGTADTQYF. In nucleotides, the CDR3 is TGTGCCAGCAGCTTAGCCCTCCGGGGGGCGGGAGGGACGGCAGATACGCAGTATTTT.

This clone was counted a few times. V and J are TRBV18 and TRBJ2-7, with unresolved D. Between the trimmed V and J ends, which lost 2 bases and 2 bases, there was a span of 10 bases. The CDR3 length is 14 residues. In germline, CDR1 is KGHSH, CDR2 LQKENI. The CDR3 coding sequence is TGTGCCAGCTCACCATCTGGCAACGCCTACGAGCAGTACTTC. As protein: CASSPSGNAYEQYF.

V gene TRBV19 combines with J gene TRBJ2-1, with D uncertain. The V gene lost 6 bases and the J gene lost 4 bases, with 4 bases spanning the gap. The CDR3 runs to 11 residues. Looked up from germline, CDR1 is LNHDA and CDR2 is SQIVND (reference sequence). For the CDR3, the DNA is TGTGCCAGTAGGGGATACAATGAGCAGTTCTTC. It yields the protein CASRGYNEQFF.

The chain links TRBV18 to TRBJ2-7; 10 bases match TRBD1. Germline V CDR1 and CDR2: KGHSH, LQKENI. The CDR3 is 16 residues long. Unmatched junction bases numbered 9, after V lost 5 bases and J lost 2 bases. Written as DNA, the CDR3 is TGTGCCAGCTCATCGACAGGGGGCCGACTTACCTACGAGCAGTACTTC. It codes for CASSSTGGRLTYEQYF.

CDR3 DNA: TGTGCCAGCCCCTTTAACAGGGTCGGGGGATCGAACACCGGGGAGCTGTTTTTT. This encodes CASPFNRVGGSNTGELFF. The gene calls are TRBV7-9 and TRBJ2-2, with D perhaps TRBD1 or TRBD2 (6 bases each). The CDR3 covers 18 residues. Germline CDR1 is SEHNR and CDR2 is FQNEAQ (reference sequence). V lost 8 bases to trimming and J lost 0 bases, with 22 bases between them.

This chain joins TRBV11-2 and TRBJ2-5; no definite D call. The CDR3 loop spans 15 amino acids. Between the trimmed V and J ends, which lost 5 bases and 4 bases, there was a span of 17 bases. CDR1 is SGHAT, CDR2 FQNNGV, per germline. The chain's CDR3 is CASSLTVRPGETQYF. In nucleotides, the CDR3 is TGTGCCAGCAGCCTGACGGTGCGCCCGGGAGAGACCCAGTACTTC.

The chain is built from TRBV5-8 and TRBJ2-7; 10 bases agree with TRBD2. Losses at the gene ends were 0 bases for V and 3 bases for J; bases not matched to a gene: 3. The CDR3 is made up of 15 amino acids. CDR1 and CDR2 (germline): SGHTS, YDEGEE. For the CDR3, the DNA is TGTGCCAGCAGCTTGGTTAGCGGGAGGATCTACGAGCAGTACTTC. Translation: CASSLVSGRIYEQYF.

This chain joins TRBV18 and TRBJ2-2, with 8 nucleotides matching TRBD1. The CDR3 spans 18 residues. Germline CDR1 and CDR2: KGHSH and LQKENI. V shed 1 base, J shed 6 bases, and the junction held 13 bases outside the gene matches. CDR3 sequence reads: CASSPQISSRDRPGELFF. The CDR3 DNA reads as TGTGCCAGCTCACCACAGATAAGTTCCCGGGACAGGCCCGGGGAGCTGTTTTTT.

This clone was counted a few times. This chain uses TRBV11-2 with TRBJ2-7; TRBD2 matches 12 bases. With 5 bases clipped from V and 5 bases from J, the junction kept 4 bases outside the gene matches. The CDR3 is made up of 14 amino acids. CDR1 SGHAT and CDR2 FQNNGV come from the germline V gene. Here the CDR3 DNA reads TGTGCCAGCAGCGGACTAGCGGGAATCAACGAGCAGTACTTC. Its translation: CASSGLAGINEQYF. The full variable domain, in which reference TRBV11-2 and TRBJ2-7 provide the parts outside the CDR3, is EAGVAQSPRYKIIEKRQSVAFWCNPISGHATLYWYQQILGQGPKLLIQFQNNGVVDDSQLPKDRFSAERLKGVDSTLKIQPAKLEDSAVYLCASSGLAGINEQYFGPGTRLTVT.

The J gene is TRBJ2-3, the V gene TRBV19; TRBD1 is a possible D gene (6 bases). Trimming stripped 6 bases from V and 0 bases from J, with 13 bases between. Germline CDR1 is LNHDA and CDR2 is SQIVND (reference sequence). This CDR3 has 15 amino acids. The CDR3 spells CASRKQGSSTDTQYF. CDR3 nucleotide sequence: TGTGCCAGTAGGAAACAGGGATCTAGCACAGATACGCAGTATTTT. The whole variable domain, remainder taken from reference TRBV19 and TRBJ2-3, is DGGITQSPKYLFRKEGQNVTLSCEQNLNHDAMYWYRQDPGQGLRLIYYSQIVNDFQKGDIAEGYSVSREKKESFPLTVTSAQKNPTAFYLCASRKQGSSTDTQYFGPGTRLTVL.

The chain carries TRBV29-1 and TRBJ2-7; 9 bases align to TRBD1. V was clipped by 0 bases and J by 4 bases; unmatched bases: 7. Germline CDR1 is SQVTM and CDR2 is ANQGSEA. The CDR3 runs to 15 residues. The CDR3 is CSVEDLNRGPYEQYF. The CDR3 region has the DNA TGCAGCGTTGAAGATTTGAACAGGGGGCCATACGAGCAGTACTTC.

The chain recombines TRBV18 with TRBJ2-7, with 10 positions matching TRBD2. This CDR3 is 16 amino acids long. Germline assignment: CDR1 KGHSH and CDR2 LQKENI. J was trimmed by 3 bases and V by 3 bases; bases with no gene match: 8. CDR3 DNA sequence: TGTGCCAGCTCACCGGCCGGGACTAGCGTTCTCTACGAGCAGTACTTC. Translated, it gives CASSPAGTSVLYEQYF.

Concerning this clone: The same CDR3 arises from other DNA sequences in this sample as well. CDR3 in DNA: TGTGCCAGCAGTTATAGGGACTCCTACGAGCAGTACTTC. Amino acids: CASSYRDSYEQYF. The genes are TRBV6-5 and TRBJ2-7; D unclear. This CDR3 is built from 13 residues. V lost 3 bases and J 0 bases, leaving 6 bases between the germline ends. Germline CDR1 MNHEY, CDR2 SVGAGI.

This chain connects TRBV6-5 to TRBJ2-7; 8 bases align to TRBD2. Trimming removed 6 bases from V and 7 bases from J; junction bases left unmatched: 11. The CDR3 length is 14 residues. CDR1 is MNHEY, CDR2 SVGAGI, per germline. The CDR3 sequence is CASRGRTSQMEQYF. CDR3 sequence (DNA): TGTGCCAGCAGGGGCCGGACTAGCCAGATGGAGCAGTACTTC.

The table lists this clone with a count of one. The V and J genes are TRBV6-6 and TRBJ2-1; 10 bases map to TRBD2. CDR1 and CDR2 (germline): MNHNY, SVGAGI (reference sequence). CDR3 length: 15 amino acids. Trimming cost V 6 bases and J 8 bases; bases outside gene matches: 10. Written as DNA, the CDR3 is TGTGCCAGCAGAGGAGTGCTAGCGGGAGTCGATGAGCAGTTCTTC. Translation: CASRGVLAGVDEQFF.

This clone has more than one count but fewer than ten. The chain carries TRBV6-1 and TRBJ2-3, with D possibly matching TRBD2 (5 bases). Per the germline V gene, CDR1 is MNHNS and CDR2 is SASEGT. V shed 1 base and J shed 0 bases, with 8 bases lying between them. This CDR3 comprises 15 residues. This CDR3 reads CASSEGSGSTDTQYF. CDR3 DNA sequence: TGTGCCAGCAGTGAAGGCAGCGGCAGCACAGATACGCAGTATTTT.

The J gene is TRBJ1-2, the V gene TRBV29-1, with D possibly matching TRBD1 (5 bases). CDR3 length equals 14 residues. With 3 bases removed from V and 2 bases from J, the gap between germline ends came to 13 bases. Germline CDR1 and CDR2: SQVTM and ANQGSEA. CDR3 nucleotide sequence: TGCAGCGTTGAGGATAAGGGGCAGAACTATGGCTACACCTTC. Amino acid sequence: CSVEDKGQNYGYTF.

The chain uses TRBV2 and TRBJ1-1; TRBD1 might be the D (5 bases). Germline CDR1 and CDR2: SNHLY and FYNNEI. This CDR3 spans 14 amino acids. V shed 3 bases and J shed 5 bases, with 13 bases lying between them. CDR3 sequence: CASSEGVSRTEAFF. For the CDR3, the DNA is TGTGCCAGCAGTGAGGGGGTTTCGAGGACTGAAGCTTTCTTT.